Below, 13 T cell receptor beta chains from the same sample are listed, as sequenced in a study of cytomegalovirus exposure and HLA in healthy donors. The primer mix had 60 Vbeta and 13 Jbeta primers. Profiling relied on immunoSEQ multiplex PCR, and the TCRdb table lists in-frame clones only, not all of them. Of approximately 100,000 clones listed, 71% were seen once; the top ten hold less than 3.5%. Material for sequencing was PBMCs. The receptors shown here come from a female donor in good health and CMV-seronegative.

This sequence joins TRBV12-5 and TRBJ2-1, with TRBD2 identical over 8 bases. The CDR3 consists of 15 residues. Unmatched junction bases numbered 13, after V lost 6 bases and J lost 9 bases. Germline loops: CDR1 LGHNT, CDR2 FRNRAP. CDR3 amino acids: CASGTGAGEGGEQFF. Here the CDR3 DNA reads TGTGCTAGTGGAACTGGAGCGGGGGAAGGTGGTGAGCAGTTCTTC.

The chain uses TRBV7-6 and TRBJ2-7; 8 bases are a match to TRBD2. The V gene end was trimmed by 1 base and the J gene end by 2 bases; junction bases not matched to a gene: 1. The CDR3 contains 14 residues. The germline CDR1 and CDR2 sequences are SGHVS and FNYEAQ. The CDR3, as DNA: TGTGCCAGCAGCTTAGAGCGGGGGCCCTACGAGCAGTACTTC. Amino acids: CASSLERGPYEQYF.

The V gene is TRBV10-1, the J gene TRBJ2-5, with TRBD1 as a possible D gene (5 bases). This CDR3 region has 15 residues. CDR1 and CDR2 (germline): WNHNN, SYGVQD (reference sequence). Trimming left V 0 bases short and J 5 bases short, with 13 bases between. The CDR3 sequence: CASSESIRGRETQYF. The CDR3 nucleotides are TGCGCCAGCAGTGAGTCAATAAGGGGTCGGGAGACCCAGTACTTC.

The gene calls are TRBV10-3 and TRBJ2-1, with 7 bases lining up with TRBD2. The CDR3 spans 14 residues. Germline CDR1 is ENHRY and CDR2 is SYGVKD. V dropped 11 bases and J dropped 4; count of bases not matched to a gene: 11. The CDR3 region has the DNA TGTGCCGCGGCCACCGGGACTAATTACAATGAGCAGTTCTTC. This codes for CAAATGTNYNEQFF.

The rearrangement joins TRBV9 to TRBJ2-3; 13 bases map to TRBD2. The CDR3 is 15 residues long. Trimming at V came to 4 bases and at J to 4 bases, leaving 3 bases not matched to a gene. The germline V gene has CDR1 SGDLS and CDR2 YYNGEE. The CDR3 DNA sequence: TGTGCCAGCAGCCCAACTAGCGGGAGGGCAGATACGCAGTATTTT. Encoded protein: CASSPTSGRADTQYF.

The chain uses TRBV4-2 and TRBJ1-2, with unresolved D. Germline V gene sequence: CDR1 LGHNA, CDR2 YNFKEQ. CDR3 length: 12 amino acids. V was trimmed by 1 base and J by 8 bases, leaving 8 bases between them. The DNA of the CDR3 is TGTGCCAGCAGCCAAGGAGGTGGAGGCTACACCTTC. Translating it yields CASSQGGGGYTF.

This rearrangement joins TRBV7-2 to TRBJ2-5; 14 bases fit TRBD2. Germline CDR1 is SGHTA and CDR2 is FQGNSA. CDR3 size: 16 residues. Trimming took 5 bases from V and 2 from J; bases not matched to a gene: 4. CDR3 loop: CASSNRLAGGQETQYF. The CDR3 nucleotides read TGTGCCAGCAGCAACCGACTAGCGGGAGGGCAAGAGACCCAGTACTTC.

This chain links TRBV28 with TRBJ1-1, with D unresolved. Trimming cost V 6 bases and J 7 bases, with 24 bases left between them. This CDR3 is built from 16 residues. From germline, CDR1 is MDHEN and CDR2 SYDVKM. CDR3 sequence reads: CASRPFDSRRFREAFF. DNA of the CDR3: TGTGCCAGCAGGCCTTTTGATTCGAGGAGGTTCCGTGAAGCTTTCTTT. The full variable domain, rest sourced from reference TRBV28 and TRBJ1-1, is DVKVTQSSRYLVKRTGEKVFLECVQDMDHENMFWYRQDPGLGLRLIYFSYDVKMKEKGDIPEGYSVSREKKERFSLILESASTNQTSMYLCASRPFDSRRFREAFFGQGTRLTVV.

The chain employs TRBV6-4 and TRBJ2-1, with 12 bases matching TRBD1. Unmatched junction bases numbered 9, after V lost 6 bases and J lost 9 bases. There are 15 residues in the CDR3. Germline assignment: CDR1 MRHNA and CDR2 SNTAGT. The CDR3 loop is CASSETGTGGREQFF. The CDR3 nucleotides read TGTGCCAGCAGCGAAACCGGGACAGGGGGCCGTGAGCAGTTCTTC.

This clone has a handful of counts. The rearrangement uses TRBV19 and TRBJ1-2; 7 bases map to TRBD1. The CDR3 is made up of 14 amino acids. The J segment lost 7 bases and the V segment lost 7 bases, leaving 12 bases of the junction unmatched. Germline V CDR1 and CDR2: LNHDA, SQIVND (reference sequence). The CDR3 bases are TGTGCCAGTACCCTGACAGGGCGCTTTTTTGGCTACACCTTC. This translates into CASTLTGRFFGYTF. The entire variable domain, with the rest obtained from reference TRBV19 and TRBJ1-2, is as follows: DGGITQSPKYLFRKEGQNVTLSCEQNLNHDAMYWYRQDPGQGLRLIYYSQIVNDFQKGDIAEGYSVSREKKESFPLTVTSAQKNPTAFYLCASTLTGRFFGYTFGSGTRLTVV.

The CDR3, as DNA: TGTGCCAGCAGCGTAGGGGCAGCTACCTACGAGCAGTACTTC. Protein: CASSVGAATYEQYF. The chain uses TRBV9 and TRBJ2-7; D not resolved. There are 14 residues in the CDR3. From germline, CDR1 is SGDLS and CDR2 YYNGEE. Trimming shortened V by 0 bases and J by 2 bases, and 9 bases separated the two germline ends.

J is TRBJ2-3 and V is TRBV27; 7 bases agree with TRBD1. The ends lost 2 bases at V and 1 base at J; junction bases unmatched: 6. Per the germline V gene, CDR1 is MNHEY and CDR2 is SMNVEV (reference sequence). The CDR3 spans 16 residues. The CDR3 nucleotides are TGTGCCAGCAGTTTAGTAGGGGGCGATGGCACAGATACGCAGTATTTT. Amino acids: CASSLVGGDGTDTQYF.

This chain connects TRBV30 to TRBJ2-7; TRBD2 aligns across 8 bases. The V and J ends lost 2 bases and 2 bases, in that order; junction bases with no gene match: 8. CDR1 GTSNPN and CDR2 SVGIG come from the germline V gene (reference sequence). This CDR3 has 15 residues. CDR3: CAWSPGVAGTYEQYF. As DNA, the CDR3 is TGTGCCTGGAGTCCCGGGGTAGCGGGGACCTACGAGCAGTACTTC. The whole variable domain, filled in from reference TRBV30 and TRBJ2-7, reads SQTIHQWPATLVQPVGSPLSLECTVEGTSNPNLYWYRQAAGRGLQLLFYSVGIGQISSEVPQNLSASRPQDRQFILSSKKLLLSDSGFYLCAWSPGVAGTYEQYFGPGTRLTVT.